These T cell receptor beta chains were read from a single sample in a study of identical twins. TCRdb processed the 5' RACE reads anew with MiXCR; each CDR3 protein has one entry. The sample lists 1.5 million to 2 million distinct CDR3 sequences; roughly 35% were seen once. Sequenced material: cord blood. The receptors originated from a newborn girl in good health. Both conserved end residues are part of each CDR3.

V gene: TRBV29-1
CDR3 protein: CSVEDRGADYGYTF

V gene: TRBV5-1
CDR3 protein: CASSFSGSRVETQYF

V gene: TRBV7-9
CDR3 protein: CASRVSNNEQFF

V gene: TRBV2
CDR3 protein: CASRGLTSFYEQYF

V gene: TRBV7-9
CDR3 protein: CASGAGGPSQETQFF

V gene: TRBV12-3/TRBV12-4
CDR3 protein: CASTRTSGSIDGQFF

V gene: TRBV20-1
CDR3 protein: CSGRPPLSSYNEQFF

V gene: TRBV7-9
CDR3 protein: CASSRLVLATQETQYF

V gene: TRBV27
CDR3 protein: CASRSIIRNYNSPLHF

V gene: TRBV25-1
CDR3 protein: CASSTRTSGSADTQYF

V gene: TRBV2
CDR3 protein: CASSDKFGRLITGELFF

V gene: TRBV15
CDR3 protein: CATSRDIEQAYTDTQYF

V gene: TRBV21-1
CDR3 protein: CASSKVVRTSGTLTDTQYF

V gene: TRBV5-8
CDR3 protein: CASRPKGLAPYEQYF

V gene: TRBV28
CDR3 protein: CASSLERPTNEKLFF

V gene: TRBV10-3
CDR3 protein: CAARTGAETQYF

V gene: TRBV28
CDR3 protein: CASIGLVGHEQYF

V gene: TRBV7-9
CDR3 protein: CASRPGLAHNEQFF

V gene: TRBV3-1
CDR3 protein: CASSQEIGAGFGNTEAFF

V gene: TRBV5-1
CDR3 protein: CASSLSREADTQYF

V gene: TRBV14
CDR3 protein: CASRGSGTPTGNEQFF

V gene: TRBV5-1
CDR3 protein: CASSPTSGISSYEQYF

V gene: TRBV27
CDR3 protein: CASNGRTGGILGTEAFF

V gene: TRBV5-1
CDR3 protein: CASSPNAAINPTEAFF

V gene: TRBV5-1
CDR3 protein: CASRDSGGTGELFF

V gene: TRBV20-1
CDR3 protein: CSARGADYYEQYF

V gene: TRBV28
CDR3 protein: CASSIIAGGSYNEQFF

V gene: TRBV7-2
CDR3 protein: CASSPNSAGSYYEQYF

V gene: TRBV3-1
CDR3 protein: CASSQGPLLGNEQFF

V gene: TRBV7-2
CDR3 protein: CASSLNGGRGETQYF

V gene: TRBV20-1
CDR3 protein: CSAQMWASGIDEQYF

V gene: TRBV5-1
CDR3 protein: CASSRGVGGEANYGYTF

V gene: TRBV6-6
CDR3 protein: CASRRGGGQPQHF

V gene: TRBV24-1
CDR3 protein: CATSQRGRSYNEQFF

V gene: TRBV11-2
CDR3 protein: CASSHDSTDYNEQFF

V gene: TRBV6-1
CDR3 protein: CASSRRGLARYEQYF

V gene: TRBV27
CDR3 protein: CASSLEAGGGSGYTF

V gene: TRBV29-1
CDR3 protein: CSVGGRDTQYF

V gene: TRBV6-6
CDR3 protein: CASRKEGDRNNEQFF

V gene: TRBV7-9
CDR3 protein: CASSHDRMITMGYTF

V gene: TRBV10-3
CDR3 protein: CAISERSGSSYNEQFF

V gene: TRBV6-2/TRBV6-3
CDR3 protein: CASSYRAGADTQYF

V gene: TRBV9
CDR3 protein: CACSVGVLRYEQYF

V gene: TRBV20-1
CDR3 protein: CSATSLLGSGANVLTF

V gene: TRBV19
CDR3 protein: CASGNGQLPSNYGYTF

V gene: TRBV20-1
CDR3 protein: CSASPDRGPQPQHF

V gene: TRBV6-2/TRBV6-3
CDR3 protein: CASSNRADIQYF

V gene: TRBV27
CDR3 protein: CASSFATLETQYF

V gene: TRBV19
CDR3 protein: CASSIAGGYTF

V gene: TRBV5-1
CDR3 protein: CASSPSGLGEQFF